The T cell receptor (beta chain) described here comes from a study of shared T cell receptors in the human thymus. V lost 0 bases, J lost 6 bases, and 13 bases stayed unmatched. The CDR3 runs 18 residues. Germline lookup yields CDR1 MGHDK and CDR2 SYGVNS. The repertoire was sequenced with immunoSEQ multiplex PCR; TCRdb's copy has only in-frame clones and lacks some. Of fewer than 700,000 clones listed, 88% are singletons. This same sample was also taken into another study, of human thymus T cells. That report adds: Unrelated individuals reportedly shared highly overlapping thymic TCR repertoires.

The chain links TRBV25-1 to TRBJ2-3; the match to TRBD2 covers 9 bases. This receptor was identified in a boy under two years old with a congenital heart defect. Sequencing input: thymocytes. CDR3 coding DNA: TGTGCCAGCAGTGAATATAACGGGACTAGCACAACCGGGGATACGCAGTATTTT. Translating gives CASSEYNGTSTTGDTQYF.